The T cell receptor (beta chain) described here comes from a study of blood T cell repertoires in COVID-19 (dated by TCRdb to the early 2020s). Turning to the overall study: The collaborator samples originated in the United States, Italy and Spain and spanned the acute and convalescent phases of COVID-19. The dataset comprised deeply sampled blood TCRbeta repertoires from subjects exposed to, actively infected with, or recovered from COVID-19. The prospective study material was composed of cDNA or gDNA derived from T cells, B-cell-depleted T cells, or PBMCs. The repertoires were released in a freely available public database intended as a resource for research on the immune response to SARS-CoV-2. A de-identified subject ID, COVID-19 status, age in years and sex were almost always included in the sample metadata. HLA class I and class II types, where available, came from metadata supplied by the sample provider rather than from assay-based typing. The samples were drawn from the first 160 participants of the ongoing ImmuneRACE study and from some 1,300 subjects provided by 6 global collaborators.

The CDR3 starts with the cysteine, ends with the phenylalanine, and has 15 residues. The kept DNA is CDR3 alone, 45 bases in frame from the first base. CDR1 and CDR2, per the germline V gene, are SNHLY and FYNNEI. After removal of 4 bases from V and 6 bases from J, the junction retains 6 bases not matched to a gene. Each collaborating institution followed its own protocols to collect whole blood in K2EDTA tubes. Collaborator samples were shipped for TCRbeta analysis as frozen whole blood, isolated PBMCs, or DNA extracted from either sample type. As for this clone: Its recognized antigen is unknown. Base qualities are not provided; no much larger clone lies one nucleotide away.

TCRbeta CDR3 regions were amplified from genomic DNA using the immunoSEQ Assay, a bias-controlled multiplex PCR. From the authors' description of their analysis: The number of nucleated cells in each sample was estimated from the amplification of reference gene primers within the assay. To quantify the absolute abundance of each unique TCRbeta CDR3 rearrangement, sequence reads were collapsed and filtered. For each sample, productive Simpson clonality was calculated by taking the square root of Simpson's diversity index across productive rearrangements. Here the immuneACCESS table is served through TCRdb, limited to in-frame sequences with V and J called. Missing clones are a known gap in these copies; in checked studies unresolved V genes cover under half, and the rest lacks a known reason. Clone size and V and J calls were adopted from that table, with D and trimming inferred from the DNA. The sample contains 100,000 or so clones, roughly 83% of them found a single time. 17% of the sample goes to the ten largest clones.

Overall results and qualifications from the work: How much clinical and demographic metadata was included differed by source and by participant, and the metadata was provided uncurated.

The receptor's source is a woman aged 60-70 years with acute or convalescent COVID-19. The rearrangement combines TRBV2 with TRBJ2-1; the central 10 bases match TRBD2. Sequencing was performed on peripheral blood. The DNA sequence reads TGTGCCAGCAGTGCCCTAGCGGGGGTTATCAATGAGCAGTTCTTC. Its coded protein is CASSALAGVINEQFF.